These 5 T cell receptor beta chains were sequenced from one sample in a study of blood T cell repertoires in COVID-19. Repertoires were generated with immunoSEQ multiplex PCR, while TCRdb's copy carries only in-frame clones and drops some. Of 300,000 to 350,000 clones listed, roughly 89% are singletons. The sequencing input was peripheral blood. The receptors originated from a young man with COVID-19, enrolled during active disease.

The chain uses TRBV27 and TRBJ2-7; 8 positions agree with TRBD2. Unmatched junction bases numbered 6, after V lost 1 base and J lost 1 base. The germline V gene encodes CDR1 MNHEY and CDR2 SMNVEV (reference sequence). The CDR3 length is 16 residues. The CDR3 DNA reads TGTGCCAGCAGTTTATACGAGACTAGCGAATCCTACGAGCAGTACTTC. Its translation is CASSLYETSESYEQYF.

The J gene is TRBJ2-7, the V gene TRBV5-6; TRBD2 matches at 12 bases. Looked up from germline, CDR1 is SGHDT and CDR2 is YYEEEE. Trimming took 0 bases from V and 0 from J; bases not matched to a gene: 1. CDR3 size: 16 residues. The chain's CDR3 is CASSLATSGSSYEQYF. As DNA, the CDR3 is TGTGCCAGCAGCTTGGCGACTAGCGGGAGCTCCTACGAGCAGTACTTC.

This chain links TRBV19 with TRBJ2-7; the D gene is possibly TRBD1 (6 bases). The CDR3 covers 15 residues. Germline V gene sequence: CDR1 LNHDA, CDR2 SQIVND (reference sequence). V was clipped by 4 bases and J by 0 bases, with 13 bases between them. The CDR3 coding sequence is TGTGCCAGTAGTAGCCACCAGGGGAGCTCCTACGAGCAGTACTTC. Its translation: CASSSHQGSSYEQYF.

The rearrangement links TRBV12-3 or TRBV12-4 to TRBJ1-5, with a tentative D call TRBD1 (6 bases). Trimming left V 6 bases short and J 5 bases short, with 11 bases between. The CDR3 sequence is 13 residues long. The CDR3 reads CASRKQGDQPQHF. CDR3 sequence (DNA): TGTGCCAGCAGGAAACAGGGCGATCAGCCCCAGCATTTT.

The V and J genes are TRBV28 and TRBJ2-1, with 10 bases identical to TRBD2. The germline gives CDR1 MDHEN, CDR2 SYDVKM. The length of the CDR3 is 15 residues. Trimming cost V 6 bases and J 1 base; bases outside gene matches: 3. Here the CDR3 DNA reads TGTGCCAGCAGGCTAGCGGGAGCATCCTACAATGAGCAGTTCTTC. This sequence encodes CASRLAGASYNEQFF.